These 3 T cell receptor beta chains originate from one sample sequenced in a study of cytomegalovirus exposure and HLA in healthy donors. 60 Vbeta and 13 Jbeta primers were used in PCR. Libraries were prepared by immunoSEQ multiplex PCR; TCRdb keeps only in-frame clonotypes and omits some of them. In the table there are roughly 98,000 clones, about 80% of which are singletons. Sequencing was done on a sample of PBMCs. The receptors were sampled from a man between 18 and 29 years old in good health and CMV-seropositive.

V usage is TRBV28 and J usage is TRBJ2-1; 8 positions match TRBD2. The CDR3 spans 18 residues. From germline, CDR1 is MDHEN and CDR2 SYDVKM. The ends lost 3 bases at V and 0 bases at J; junction bases unmatched: 10. The CDR3 coding sequence is TGTGCCAGCAGTTTTCGATTCACGGGGGGGCACTCCTACAATGAGCAGTTCTTC. Residues: CASSFRFTGGHSYNEQFF. Combining the CDR3 with reference TRBV28 and TRBJ2-1 gives the whole variable domain DVKVTQSSRYLVKRTGEKVFLECVQDMDHENMFWYRQDPGLGLRLIYFSYDVKMKEKGDIPEGYSVSREKKERFSLILESASTNQTSMYLCASSFRFTGGHSYNEQFFGPGTRLTVL.

This clone was seen a handful of times. The rearrangement uses TRBV5-5 and TRBJ1-1, with 7 bases aligning to TRBD1. This CDR3 has 14 amino acids. Germline V gene sequence: CDR1 SGHKS, CDR2 YYEKEE (reference sequence). The V segment lost 5 bases and the J segment 3 bases; nucleotides outside the gene matches: 7. The CDR3 loop reads CASRTETGYTEAFF. CDR3 bases: TGTGCCAGCAGGACAGAGACAGGGTACACTGAAGCTTTCTTT. The complete variable domain, with remaining parts taken from reference TRBV5-5 and TRBJ1-1, reads DAGVTQSPTHLIKTRGQQVTLRCSPISGHKSVSWYQQVLGQGPQFIFQYYEKEERGRGNFPDRFSARQFPNYSSELNVNALLLGDSALYLCASRTETGYTEAFFGQGTRLTVV.

This clone showed up just a few times. This sequence joins TRBV2 and TRBJ1-6; maybe TRBD1 (5 bases). The length of the CDR3 is 16 residues. Germline CDR1 is SNHLY and CDR2 is FYNNEI. The V end lost 3 bases, the J end lost 3 bases, and 12 bases lay between the germline ends. CDR3 region: CASSDASGGYNSPLHF. As DNA, the CDR3 is TGTGCCAGCAGTGACGCCAGCGGGGGCTATAATTCACCCCTCCACTTT.